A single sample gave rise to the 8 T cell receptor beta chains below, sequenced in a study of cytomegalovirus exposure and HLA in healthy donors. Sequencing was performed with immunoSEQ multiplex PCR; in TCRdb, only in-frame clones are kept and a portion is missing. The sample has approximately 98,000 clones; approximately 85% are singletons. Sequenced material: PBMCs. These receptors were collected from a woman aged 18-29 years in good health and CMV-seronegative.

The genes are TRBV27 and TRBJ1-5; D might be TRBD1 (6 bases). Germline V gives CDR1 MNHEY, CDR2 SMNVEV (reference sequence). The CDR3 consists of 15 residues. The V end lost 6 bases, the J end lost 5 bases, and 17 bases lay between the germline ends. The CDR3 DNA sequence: TGTGCCAGCAGAGCCTCCTCGACAGGATATCAGCCCCAGCATTTT. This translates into CASRASSTGYQPQHF.

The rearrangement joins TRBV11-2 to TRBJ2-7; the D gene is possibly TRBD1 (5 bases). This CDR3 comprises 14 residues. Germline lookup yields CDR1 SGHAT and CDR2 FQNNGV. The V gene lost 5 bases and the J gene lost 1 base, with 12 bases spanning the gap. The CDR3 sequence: CASSLRVGSYEQYF. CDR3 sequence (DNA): TGTGCCAGCAGCCTCAGGGTAGGGTCCTACGAGCAGTACTTC.

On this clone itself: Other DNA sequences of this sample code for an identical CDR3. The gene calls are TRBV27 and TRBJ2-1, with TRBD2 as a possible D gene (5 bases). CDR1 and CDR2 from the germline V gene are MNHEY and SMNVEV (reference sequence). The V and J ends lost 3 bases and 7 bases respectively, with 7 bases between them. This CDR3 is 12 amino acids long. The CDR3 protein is CASSFRGNEQFF. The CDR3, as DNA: TGTGCCAGCAGTTTCCGAGGGAATGAGCAGTTCTTC.

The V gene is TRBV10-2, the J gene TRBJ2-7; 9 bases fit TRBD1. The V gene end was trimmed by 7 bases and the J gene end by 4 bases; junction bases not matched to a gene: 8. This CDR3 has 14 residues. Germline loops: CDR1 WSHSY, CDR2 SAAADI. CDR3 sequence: CASNRGQGPYEQYF. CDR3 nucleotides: TGCGCCAGCAATCGGGGACAGGGCCCTTACGAGCAGTACTTC.

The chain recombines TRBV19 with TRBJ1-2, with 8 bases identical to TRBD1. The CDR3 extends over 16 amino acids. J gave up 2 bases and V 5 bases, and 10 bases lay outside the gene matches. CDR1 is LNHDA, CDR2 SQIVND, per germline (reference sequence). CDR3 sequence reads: CASSRLRGQGNYGYTF. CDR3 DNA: TGTGCCAGTAGTCGACTCCGAGGACAGGGCAACTATGGCTACACCTTC.

Here the CDR3 reads CASRGGQGYQETQYF. CDR3 bases: TGCGCCAGCAGAGGGGGACAGGGGTACCAAGAGACCCAGTACTTC. The chain links TRBV10-1 to TRBJ2-5, with TRBD1 matching over 10 bases. Germline-derived CDR1 and CDR2 are WNHNN and SYGVQD (reference sequence). Losses at the gene ends were 6 bases for V and 0 bases for J; bases not matched to a gene: 4. The CDR3 runs to 15 residues.

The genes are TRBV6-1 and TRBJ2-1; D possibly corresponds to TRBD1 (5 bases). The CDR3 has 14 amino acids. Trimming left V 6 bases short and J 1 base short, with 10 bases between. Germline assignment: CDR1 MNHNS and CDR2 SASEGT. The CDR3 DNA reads TGTGCCAGCAGGTTGACAGTGTCCTACAATGAGCAGTTCTTC. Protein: CASRLTVSYNEQFF.

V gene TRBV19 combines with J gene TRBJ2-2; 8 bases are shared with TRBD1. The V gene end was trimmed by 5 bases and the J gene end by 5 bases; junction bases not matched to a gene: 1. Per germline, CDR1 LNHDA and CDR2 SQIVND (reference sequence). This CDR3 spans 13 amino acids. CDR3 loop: CASSYRGTGELFF. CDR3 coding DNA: TGTGCCAGTAGTTACAGGGGGACCGGGGAGCTGTTTTTT.